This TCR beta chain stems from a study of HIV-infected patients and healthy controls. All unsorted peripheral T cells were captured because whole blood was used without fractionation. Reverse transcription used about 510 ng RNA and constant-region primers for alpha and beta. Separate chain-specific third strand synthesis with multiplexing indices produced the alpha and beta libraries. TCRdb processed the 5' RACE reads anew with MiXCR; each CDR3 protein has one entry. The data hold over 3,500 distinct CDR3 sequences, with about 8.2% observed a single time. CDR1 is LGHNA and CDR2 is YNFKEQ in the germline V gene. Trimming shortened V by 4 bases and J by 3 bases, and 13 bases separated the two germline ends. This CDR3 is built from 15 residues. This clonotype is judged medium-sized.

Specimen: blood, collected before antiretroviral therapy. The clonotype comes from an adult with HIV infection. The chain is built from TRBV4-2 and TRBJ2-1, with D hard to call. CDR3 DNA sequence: TGTGCCAGCAGCCCAGGAATATCCGTCTACAATGAGCAGTTCTTC. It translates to CASSPGISVYNEQFF.